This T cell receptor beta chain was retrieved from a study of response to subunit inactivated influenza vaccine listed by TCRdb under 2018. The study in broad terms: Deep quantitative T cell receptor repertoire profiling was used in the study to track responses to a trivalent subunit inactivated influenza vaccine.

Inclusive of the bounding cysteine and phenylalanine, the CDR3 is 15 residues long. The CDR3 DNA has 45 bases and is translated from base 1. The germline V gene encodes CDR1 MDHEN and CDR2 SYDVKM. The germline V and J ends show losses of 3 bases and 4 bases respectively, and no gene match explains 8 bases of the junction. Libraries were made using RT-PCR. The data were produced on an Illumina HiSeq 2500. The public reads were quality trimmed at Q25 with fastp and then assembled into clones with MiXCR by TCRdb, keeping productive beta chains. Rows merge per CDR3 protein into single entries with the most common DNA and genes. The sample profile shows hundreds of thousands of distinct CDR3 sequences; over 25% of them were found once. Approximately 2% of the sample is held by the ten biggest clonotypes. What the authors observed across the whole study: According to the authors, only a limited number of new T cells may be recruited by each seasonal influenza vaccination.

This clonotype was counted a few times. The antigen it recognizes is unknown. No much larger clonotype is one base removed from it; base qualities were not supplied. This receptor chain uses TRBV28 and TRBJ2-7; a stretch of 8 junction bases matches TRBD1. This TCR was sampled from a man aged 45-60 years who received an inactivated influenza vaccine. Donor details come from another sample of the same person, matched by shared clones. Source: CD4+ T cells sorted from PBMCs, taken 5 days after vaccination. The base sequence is TGTGCCAGCAGTTTGTCCGGGACAGGAGTTTACGAGCAGTACTTC. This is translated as CASSLSGTGVYEQYF.